This TCR beta chain comes out of a study of cytomegalovirus exposure and HLA in healthy donors. Both 60 Vbeta primers and 13 Jbeta primers went into the PCR. Profiling relied on immunoSEQ multiplex PCR, and the TCRdb table lists in-frame clones only, not all of them. The data hold nearly 110,000 clones, with 70% to 85% observed a single time. The study's findings and limits: Later analysis demonstrated an association between a missense DCLRE1C variant and TCR beta V- and J-gene trimming. Cytomegalovirus-associated TCR beta chains were listed, numbering some 180. In vitro experiments confirmed that a few CMV-associated chains were specific for CMV antigens.

About this clone itself: The antigen remains unidentified.

This CDR3 region has 15 residues. V was cut by 7 bases and J by 5 bases, with 21 bases left in between. Per germline, CDR1 SGHNT and CDR2 YENEEA. This clonotype was sampled from a boy aged 5-17 years in good health and CMV-seronegative. The chain carries TRBV11-3 and TRBJ2-7, with D possibly TRBD2 on 7 matching bases. Sample: PBMCs. CDR3 nucleotides: TGTGCCAGCACCGTTGGGGGGGGGCGTAAAGACGAGCAGTACTTC. The encoded protein is CASTVGGGRKDEQYF.